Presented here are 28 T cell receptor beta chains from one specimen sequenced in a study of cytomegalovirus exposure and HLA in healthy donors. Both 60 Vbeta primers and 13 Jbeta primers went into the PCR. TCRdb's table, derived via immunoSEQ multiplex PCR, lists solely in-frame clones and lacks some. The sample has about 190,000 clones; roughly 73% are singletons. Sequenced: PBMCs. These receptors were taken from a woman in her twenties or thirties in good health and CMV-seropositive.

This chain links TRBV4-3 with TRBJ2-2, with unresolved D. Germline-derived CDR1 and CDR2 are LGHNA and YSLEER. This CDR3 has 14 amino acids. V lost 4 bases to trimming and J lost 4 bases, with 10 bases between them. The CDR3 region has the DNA TGCGCCAGCAGCCGGAAGCAGGTCACCGGGGAGCTGTTTTTT. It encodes CASSRKQVTGELFF.

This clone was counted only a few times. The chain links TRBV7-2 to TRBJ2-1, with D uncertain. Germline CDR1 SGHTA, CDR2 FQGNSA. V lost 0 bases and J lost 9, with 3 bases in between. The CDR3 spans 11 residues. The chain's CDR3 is CASSLALEQFF. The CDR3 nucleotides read TGTGCCAGCAGCTTAGCTCTTGAGCAGTTCTTC.

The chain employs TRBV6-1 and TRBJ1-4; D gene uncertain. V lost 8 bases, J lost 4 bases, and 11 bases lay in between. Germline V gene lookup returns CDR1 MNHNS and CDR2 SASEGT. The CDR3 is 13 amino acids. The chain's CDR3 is CASDDGNNEKLFF. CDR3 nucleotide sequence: TGTGCCAGCGATGACGGGAATAATGAAAAACTGTTTTTT.

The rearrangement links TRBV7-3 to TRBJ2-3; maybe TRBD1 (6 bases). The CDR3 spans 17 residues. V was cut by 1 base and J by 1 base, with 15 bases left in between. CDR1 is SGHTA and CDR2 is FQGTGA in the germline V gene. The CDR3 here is CASSLSLGAGGTDTQYF. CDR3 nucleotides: TGTGCCAGCAGCTTAAGTCTTGGCGCAGGGGGCACAGATACGCAGTATTTT.

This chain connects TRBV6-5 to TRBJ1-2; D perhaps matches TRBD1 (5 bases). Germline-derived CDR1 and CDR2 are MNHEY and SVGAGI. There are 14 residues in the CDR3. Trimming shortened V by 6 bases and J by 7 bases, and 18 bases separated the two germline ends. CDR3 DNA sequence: TGTGCCAGCAGCCGCGTCCAAGGGGTGGTTGGCTACACCTTC. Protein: CASSRVQGVVGYTF.

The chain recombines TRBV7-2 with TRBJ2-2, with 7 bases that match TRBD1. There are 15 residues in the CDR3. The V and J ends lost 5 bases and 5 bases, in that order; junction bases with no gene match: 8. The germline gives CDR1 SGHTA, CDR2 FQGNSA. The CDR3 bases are TGTGCCAGCAGCGCACAGGGGCTAGGAACCGGGGAGCTGTTTTTT. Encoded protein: CASSAQGLGTGELFF.

The CDR3 nucleotides read TGTGCCATCAGTGAGTACCGCGGGACTAGCGGGCAAGAGACCCAGTACTTC. As protein: CAISEYRGTSGQETQYF. The rearrangement joins TRBV10-3 to TRBJ2-5; 12 bases agree with TRBD2. This CDR3 has 17 residues. The J segment lost 2 bases and the V segment lost 1 base, leaving 5 bases of the junction unmatched. The V gene's germline CDR1 is ENHRY and CDR2 SYGVKD.

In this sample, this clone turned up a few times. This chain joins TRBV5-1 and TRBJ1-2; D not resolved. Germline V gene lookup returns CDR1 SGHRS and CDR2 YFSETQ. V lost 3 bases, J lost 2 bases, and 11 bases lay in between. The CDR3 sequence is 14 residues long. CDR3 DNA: TGCGCCAGCAGCTGGTCGAAACGGAACTATGGCTACACCTTC. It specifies CASSWSKRNYGYTF.

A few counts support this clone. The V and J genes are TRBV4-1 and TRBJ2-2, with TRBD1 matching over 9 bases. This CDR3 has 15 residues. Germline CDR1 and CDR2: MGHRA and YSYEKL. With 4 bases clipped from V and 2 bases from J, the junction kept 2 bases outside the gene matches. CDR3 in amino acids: CASSPGQGNTGELFF. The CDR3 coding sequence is TGCGCCAGCAGCCCGGGACAGGGAAACACCGGGGAGCTGTTTTTT.

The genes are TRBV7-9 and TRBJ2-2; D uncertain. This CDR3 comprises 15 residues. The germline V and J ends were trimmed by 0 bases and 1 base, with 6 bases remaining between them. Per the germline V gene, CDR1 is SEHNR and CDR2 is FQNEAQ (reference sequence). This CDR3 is CASSLARQNTGELFF. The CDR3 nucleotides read TGTGCCAGCAGCTTAGCTAGACAGAACACCGGGGAGCTGTTTTTT.

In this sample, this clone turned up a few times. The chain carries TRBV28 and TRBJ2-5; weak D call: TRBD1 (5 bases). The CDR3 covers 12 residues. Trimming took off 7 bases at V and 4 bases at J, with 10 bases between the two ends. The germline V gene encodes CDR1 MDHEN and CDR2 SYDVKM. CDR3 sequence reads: CASTGLTETQYF. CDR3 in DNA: TGTGCCAGCACAGGGCTTACAGAGACCCAGTACTTC. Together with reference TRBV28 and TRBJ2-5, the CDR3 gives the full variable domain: DVKVTQSSRYLVKRTGEKVFLECVQDMDHENMFWYRQDPGLGLRLIYFSYDVKMKEKGDIPEGYSVSREKKERFSLILESASTNQTSMYLCASTGLTETQYFGPGTRLLVL.

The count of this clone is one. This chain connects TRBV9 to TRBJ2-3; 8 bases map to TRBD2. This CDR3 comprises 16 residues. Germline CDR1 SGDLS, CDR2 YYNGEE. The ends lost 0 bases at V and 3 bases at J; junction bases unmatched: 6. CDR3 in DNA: TGTGCCAGCAGCGTAGCTCACGCGGGAGGTACAGATACGCAGTATTTT. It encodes CASSVAHAGGTDTQYF.

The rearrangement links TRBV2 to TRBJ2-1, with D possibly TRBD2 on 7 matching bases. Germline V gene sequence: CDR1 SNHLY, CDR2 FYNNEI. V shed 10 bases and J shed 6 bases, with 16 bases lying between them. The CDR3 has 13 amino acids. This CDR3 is CANGGPSGNEQFF. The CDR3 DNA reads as TGTGCCAACGGGGGCCCTAGCGGCAATGAGCAGTTCTTC.

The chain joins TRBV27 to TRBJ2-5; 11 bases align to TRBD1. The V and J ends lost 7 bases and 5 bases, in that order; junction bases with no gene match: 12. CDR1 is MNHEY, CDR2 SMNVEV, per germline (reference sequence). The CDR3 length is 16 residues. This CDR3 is CASTGQGGGGWETQYF. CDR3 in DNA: TGTGCCAGCACGGGACAGGGGGGGGGAGGGTGGGAGACCCAGTACTTC.

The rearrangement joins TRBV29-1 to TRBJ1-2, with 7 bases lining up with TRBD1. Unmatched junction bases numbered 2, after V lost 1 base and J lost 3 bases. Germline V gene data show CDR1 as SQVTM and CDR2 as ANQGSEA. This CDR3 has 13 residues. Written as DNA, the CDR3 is TGCAGCGTTGAAGTGGGGACAGACTATGGCTACACCTTC. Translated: CSVEVGTDYGYTF.

CDR3: CSVLLIGRPELSEQYF. The CDR3 region has the DNA TGCAGCGTACTTCTGATCGGGAGACCCGAACTATCCGAGCAGTACTTC. This chain uses TRBV29-1 with TRBJ2-7; the D gene is possibly TRBD2 (6 bases). Trimming shortened V by 6 bases and J by 6 bases, and 27 bases separated the two germline ends. Germline V gene data show CDR1 as SQVTM and CDR2 as ANQGSEA. The CDR3 covers 16 residues.

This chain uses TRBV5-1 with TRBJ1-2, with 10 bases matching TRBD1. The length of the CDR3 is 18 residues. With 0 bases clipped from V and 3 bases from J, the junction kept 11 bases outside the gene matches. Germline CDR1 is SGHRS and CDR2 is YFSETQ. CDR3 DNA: TGCGCCAGCAGCTTGGCCTTCTCTAGCGGGACAGGGGACTATGGCTACACCTTC. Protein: CASSLAFSSGTGDYGYTF.

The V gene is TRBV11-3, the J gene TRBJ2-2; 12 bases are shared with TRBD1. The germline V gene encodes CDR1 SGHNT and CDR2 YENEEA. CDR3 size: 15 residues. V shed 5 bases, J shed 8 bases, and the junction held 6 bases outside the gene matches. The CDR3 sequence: CASSPGTGGVGELFF. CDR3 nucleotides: TGTGCCAGCAGCCCCGGGACAGGGGGCGTTGGGGAGCTGTTTTTT. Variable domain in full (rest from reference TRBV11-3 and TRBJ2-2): EAGVVQSPRYKIIEKKQPVAFWCNPISGHNTLYWYLQNLGQGPELLIRYENEEAVDDSQLPKDRFSAERLKGVDSTLKIQPAELGDSAVYLCASSPGTGGVGELFFGEGSRLTVL.

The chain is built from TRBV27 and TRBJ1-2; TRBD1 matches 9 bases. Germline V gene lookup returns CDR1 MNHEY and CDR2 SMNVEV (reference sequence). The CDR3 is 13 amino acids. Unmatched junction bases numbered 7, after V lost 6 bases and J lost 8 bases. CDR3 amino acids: CASSSTGGWGYTF. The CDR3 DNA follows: TGTGCCAGCAGCTCCACAGGGGGCTGGGGCTACACCTTC.

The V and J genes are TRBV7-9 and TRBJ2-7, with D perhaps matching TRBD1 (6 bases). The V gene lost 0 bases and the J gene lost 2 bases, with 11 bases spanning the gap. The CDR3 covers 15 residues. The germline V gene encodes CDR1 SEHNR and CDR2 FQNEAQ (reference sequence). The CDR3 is CASSLAGTSTYEQYF. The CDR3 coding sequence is TGTGCCAGCAGCTTAGCGGGGACATCCACCTACGAGCAGTACTTC.

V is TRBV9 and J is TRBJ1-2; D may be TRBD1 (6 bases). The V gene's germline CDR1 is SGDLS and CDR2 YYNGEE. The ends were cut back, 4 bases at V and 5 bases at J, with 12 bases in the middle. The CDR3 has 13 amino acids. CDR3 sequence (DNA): TGTGCCAGCAGCCCGATGGACAGTTATGGCTACACCTTC. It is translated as CASSPMDSYGYTF.

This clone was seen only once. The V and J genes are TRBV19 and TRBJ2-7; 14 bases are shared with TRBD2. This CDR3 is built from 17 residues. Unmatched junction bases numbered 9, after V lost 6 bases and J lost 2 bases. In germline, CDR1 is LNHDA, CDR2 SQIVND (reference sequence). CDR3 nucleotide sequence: TGTGCCAGTAGCCCCGGACTAGCGGGAGGAGGAACCTACGAGCAGTACTTC. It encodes CASSPGLAGGGTYEQYF.

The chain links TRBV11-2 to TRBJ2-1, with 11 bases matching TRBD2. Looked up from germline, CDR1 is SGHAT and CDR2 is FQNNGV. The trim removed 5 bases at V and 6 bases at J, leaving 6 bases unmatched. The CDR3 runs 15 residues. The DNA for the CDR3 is TGTGCCAGCAGCCCCCCACTAGCGGGAGCCAATGAGCAGTTCTTC. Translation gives CASSPPLAGANEQFF.

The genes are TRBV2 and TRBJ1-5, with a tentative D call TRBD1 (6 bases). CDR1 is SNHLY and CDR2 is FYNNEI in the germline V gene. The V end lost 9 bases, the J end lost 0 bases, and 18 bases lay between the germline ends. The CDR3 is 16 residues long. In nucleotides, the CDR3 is TGTGCCAGTTTACGGGACACCGGGAATAGCAATCAGCCCCAGCATTTT. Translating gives CASLRDTGNSNQPQHF.

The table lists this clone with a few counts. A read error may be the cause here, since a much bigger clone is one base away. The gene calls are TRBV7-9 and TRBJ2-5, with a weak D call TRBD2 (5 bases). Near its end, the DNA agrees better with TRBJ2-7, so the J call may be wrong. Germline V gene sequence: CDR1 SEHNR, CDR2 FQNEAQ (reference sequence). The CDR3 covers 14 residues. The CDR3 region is CASSLTRGFDEQYF. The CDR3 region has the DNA TGTGCCAGCAGCCTAACCCGGGGATTCGACGAGCAGTACTTC.

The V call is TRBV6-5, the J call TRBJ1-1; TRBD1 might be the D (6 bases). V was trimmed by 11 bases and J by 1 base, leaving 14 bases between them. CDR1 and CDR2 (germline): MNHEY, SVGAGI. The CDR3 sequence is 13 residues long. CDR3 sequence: CAVSGHWNTEAFF. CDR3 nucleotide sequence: TGTGCCGTGTCGGGACACTGGAACACTGAAGCTTTCTTT.

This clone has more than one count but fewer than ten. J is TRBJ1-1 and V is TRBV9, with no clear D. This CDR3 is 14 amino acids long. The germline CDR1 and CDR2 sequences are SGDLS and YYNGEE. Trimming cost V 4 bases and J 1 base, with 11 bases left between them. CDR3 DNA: TGTGCCAGCAGCCCTAGAGCCGGGAACACTGAAGCTTTCTTT. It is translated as CASSPRAGNTEAFF.

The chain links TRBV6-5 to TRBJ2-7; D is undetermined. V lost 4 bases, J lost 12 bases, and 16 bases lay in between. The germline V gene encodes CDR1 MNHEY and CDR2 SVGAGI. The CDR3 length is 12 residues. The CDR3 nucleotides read TGTGCCAGCAGTTCCGCCCGCAAGAGTTGGTACTTC. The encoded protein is CASSSARKSWYF.